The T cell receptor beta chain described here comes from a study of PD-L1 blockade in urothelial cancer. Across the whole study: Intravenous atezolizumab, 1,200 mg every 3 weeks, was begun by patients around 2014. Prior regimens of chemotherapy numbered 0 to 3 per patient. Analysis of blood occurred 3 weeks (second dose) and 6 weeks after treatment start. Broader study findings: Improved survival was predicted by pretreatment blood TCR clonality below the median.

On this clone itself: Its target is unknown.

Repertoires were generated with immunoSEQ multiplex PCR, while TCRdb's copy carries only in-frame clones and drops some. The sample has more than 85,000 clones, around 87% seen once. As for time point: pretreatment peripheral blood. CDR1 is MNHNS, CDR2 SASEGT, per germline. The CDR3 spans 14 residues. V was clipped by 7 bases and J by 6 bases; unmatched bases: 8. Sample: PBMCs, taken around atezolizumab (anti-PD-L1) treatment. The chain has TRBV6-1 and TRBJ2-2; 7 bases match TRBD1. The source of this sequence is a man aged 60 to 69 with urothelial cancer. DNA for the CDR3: TGTGCCAGCACCACAAAGGGGGCGCCCGGGGAGCTGTTTTTT. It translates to CASTTKGAPGELFF.